The rows below give T cell receptor beta chains drawn from one sample of a study of cytomegalovirus exposure and HLA in healthy donors. This table comes from immunoSEQ multiplex PCR, and its TCRdb copy is limited to in-frame clones, with some not included. The sample records 150,000 to 200,000 clones, roughly four fifths being singletons. The sample taken for sequencing was PBMCs. These receptors were obtained from a man aged 18 to 35 in good health and CMV-seronegative. The CDR3 runs from the conserved cysteine through the conserved F or W. The D gene is left open where the match is weak. Not every row has a clone size; where given, it reads once, few, many or a size class.

clone_size d_call cdr3_length j_call v_call cdr3_nt cdr3_aa
. TRBD1 15 TRBJ2-7 TRBV13 TGTGCCAGCAGCTCTCTACAGGGGGGCTACTACGAGCAGTACTTC CASSSLQGGYYEQYF
. . 15 TRBJ2-5 TRBV27 TGTGCCAGCAGTTTAAGGAGTTATGGAAAAGAGACCCAGTACTTC CASSLRSYGKETQYF
. TRBD2 16 TRBJ2-5 TRBV6-6 TGTGCCAGCAGAAACCGTCTAGCGCCCGGGGGGGAGACCCAGTACTTC CASRNRLAPGGETQYF
. . 13 TRBJ2-2 TRBV6-4 TGTGCCAGCAGTACCGGGAACACCGGGGAGCTGTTTTTT CASSTGNTGELFF
. . 12 TRBJ2-1 TRBV4-1 TGCGCCAGCAGCCAAGTGCGGGGAAGTCCGTTCTTC CASSQVRGSPFF
. TRBD1 15 TRBJ1-2 TRBV6-5 TGTGCCAGCGGGTTGGATCGGGACAGGGGCAGGGGCTACACCTTC CASGLDRDRGRGYTF
. TRBD2 17 TRBJ2-5 TRBV7-6 TGTGCCAGCAGCTTAGTAGTAGCCCAGCGGGGCCAAGAGACCCAGTACTTC CASSLVVAQRGQETQYF
. TRBD2 15 TRBJ2-2 TRBV4-3 TGCGCCAGCAGCCATCCCGGGACTAGATCCGGGGAGCTGTTTTTT CASSHPGTRSGELFF
. . 15 TRBJ2-2 TRBV28 TGTGCCAGCAGTTTTGAGACAGGGAACACCGGGGAGCTGTTTTTT CASSFETGNTGELFF
. TRBD1 14 TRBJ2-7 TRBV25-1 TGTGCCAGCAGTGAATCGGGACAGCCTAACGAGCAGTACTTC CASSESGQPNEQYF
. TRBD2 16 TRBJ2-3 TRBV27 TGTGCCAGCAGTTTGCGAGCGGGGGGTGGCACAGATACGCAGTATTTT CASSLRAGGGTDTQYF
. TRBD1 16 TRBJ2-7 TRBV6-1 TGTGCCAGCAGTGAGTTCTTCGGGACAGGGGTCCACGAGCAGTACTTC CASSEFFGTGVHEQYF
. . 16 TRBJ1-4 TRBV4-3 TGCGCCAGCAGCCAAGAAGCCAGGGCTCGGGGGGAAAAACTGTTTTTT CASSQEARARGEKLFF
. . 14 TRBJ2-7 TRBV19 TGTGCCAGTAGGAACAGAGGGTCCTCCTACGAGCAGTACTTC CASRNRGSSYEQYF
. . 12 TRBJ1-1 TRBV7-9 TGTGCCAGCAGCTTGCCAGGGCCAAGAGCTTTCTTT CASSLPGPRAFF
. TRBD2 14 TRBJ2-5 TRBV7-8 TGTGCCAGCAGCAAGACACGCGGGGGGGAGACCCAGTACTTC CASSKTRGGETQYF
. TRBD2 14 TRBJ2-5 TRBV7-9 TGTGCCAGCAGCCGGAGCGGGAACGGTGAGACCCAGTACTTC CASSRSGNGETQYF
. TRBD1 15 TRBJ1-5 TRBV14 TGTGCCAGCAGCCGAGGGACAGGTTGGAATCAGCCCCAGCATTTT CASSRGTGWNQPQHF
few . 13 TRBJ2-2 TRBV28 TGTGCCAGCAGTTTTTTGAGTTCCGGGGAGCTGTTTTTT CASSFLSSGELFF
. TRBD2 16 TRBJ2-7 TRBV6-9 TGTGCCAGCAGGGGACTAGCGGTCGGATTCAGCTACGAGCAGTACTTC CASRGLAVGFSYEQYF
. . 18 TRBJ1-6 TRBV13 TGTGCCAGCAGCCGCCTAATAGCGACGGAGGCGGGTAATTCACCCCTCCACTTT CASSRLIATEAGNSPLHF
. . 13 TRBJ2-3 TRBV7-2 TGTGCCAGCAGCTTAGGGAGGGAGAGTACGCAGTATTTT CASSLGRESTQYF
few TRBD1 14 TRBJ2-7 TRBV5-1 TGCGCCAGCAGCTTACCGGGACAGGGCAACGAGCAGTACTTC CASSLPGQGNEQYF
. TRBD1 14 TRBJ2-4 TRBV7-2 TGTGCCAGCAGCGGACAGGGGGCCAAAAACATTCAGTACTTC CASSGQGAKNIQYF
few TRBD2 16 TRBJ2-3 TRBV6-4 TGTGCCAGCAGTGCAGAAGGCACTAGCGGCACAGATACGCAGTATTTT CASSAEGTSGTDTQYF
. . 13 TRBJ2-7 TRBV29-1 TGCAGCGTTGAAGAGAGCCAGGGAACCGAGCAGTACTTC CSVEESQGTEQYF
. . 13 TRBJ2-2 TRBV28 TGTGCCAGCGTAGAAGCTGGCACCGGGGAGCTGTTTTTT CASVEAGTGELFF
few TRBD1 15 TRBJ1-2 TRBV10-3 TGTGCCATCTACGACAGGGGGCTATCTAACTATGGCTACACCTTC CAIYDRGLSNYGYTF
once . 12 TRBJ1-4 TRBV7-9 TGTGCCAGCAGCTTAGGAGGGGAAAAACTGTTTTTT CASSLGGEKLFF
. . 15 TRBJ2-4 TRBV5-4 TGTGCCAGCAGCCTACAAGGACTTACCAAAAACATTCAGTACTTC CASSLQGLTKNIQYF
. . 15 TRBJ1-6 TRBV27 TGTGCCAGCAGTTTAGAGGAGAGGCGGAATTCACCCCTCCACTTT CASSLEERRNSPLHF
. TRBD1 17 TRBJ1-3 TRBV19 TGTGCCGGTAGTATCACCGCCTTGGGACAGGGCCGAAACACCATATATTTT CAGSITALGQGRNTIYF
. TRBD2 17 TRBJ2-4 TRBV4-2 TGTGCCAGCAGCCAATACCGACAGCGGGAGGGCCGGAACATTCAGTACTTC CASSQYRQREGRNIQYF
. . 16 TRBJ1-3 TRBV7-9 TGTGCCAGCAGCCCCCGGGGGGTAGACTCTGGAAACACCATATATTTT CASSPRGVDSGNTIYF
. TRBD1 11 TRBJ1-1 TRBV27 TGTGCCAGCAATCGACAGGGGGAAGCTTTCTTT CASNRQGEAFF
. . 15 TRBJ2-5 TRBV4-3 TGCGCCAGCAGCCAAGATGGCCAGGGGAAAGAGACCCAGTACTTC CASSQDGQGKETQYF
. TRBD1 15 TRBJ2-7 TRBV6-1 TGTGCCAGCAGAGCACAGGGGATTGGAGAATACGAGCAGTACTTC CASRAQGIGEYEQYF
. . 13 TRBJ1-2 TRBV5-4 TGTGCCAGCAGCTCACAGGGAAGCTATGGCTACACCTTC CASSSQGSYGYTF
. . 17 TRBJ2-3 TRBV5-6 TGTGCCAGCAGCTTTTACCCGGGGAACCCTAGCACAGATACGCAGTATTTT CASSFYPGNPSTDTQYF
. TRBD1 14 TRBJ2-1 TRBV6-5 TGTGCCAGCAGCCGACCCGGGACAGTCAATGAGCAGTTCTTC CASSRPGTVNEQFF
. TRBD1 17 TRBJ1-3 TRBV19 TGTGCCAGTAGTATTTCGGGACAGGGATTCTCTGGAAACACCATATATTTT CASSISGQGFSGNTIYF
. TRBD2 14 TRBJ2-3 TRBV28 TGTGCCAGCAGTTCCATAGCGGGAACAGATACGCAGTATTTT CASSSIAGTDTQYF
. . 15 TRBJ2-7 TRBV4-3 TGCGCCAGCAGCCAAGTTGCGGACAGAGCCTACGAGCAGTACTTC CASSQVADRAYEQYF
. . 15 TRBJ2-1 TRBV15 TGTGCCACCAGCAGGACCCGGGAGACAGTGAATGAGCAGTTCTTC CATSRTRETVNEQFF
. . 17 TRBJ1-4 TRBV7-9 TGTGCCAGCAGCTTAGTTGAATTAATCACAGGAGATGAAAAACTGTTTTTT CASSLVELITGDEKLFF
. . 18 TRBJ2-3 TRBV6-1 TGTGCCAGCAGTGAAGCGGTCGGGGGAAGATTATCGACAGATACGCAGTATTTT CASSEAVGGRLSTDTQYF